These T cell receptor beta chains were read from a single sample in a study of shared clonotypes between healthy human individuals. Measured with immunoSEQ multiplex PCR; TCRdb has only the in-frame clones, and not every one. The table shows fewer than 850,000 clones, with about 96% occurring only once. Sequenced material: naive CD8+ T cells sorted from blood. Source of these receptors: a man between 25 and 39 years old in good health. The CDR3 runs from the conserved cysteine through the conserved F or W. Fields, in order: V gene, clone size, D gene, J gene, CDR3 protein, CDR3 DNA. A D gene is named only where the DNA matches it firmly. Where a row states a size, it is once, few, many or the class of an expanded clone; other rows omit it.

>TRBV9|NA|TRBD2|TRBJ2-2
CASSVALAGAGWNTGELFF
TGTGCCAGCAGCGTAGCCCTAGCGGGAGCCGGGTGGAACACCGGGGAGCTGTTTTTT
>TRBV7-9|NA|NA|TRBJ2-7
CASSPEDTYEQYF
TGTGCCAGCAGCCCAGAGGACACATACGAGCAGTACTTC
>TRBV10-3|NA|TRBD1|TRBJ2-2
CAISEHDRGLNTGELFF
TGTGCCATCAGTGAGCACGACAGGGGGCTGAACACCGGGGAGCTGTTTTTT
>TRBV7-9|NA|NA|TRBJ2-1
CASSLGSILNEQFF
TGTGCCAGCAGCTTAGGCTCGATTCTCAATGAGCAGTTCTTC
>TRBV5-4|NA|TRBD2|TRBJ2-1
CASSPTSGSGEQFF
TGTGCCAGCAGCCCGACTAGCGGGAGTGGTGAGCAGTTCTTC
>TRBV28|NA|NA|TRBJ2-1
CASSLGEQFF
TGTGCCAGCAGTTTAGGTGAGCAGTTCTTC
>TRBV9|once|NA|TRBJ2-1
CASSGTTYNEQFF
TGTGCCAGCAGCGGAACTACCTACAATGAGCAGTTCTTC
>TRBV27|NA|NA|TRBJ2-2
CASSLSPAARMELFF
TGTGCCAGCAGTTTATCTCCCGCGGCCCGGATGGAGCTGTTTTTT
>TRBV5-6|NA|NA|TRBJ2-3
CASSLWGGGSFTDTQYF
TGTGCCAGCAGCTTATGGGGCGGTGGATCCTTCACAGATACGCAGTATTTT
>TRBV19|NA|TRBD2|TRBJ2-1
CASSGLAEFNEQFF
TGTGCCAGTTCGGGACTAGCGGAGTTCAATGAGCAGTTCTTC
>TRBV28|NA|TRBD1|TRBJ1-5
CASSWDRVNQPQHF
TGTGCCAGCAGTTGGGACAGGGTCAATCAGCCCCAGCATTTT
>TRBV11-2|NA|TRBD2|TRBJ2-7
CASSQREVLDEQYF
TGTGCCAGCAGCCAGCGGGAGGTCTTAGACGAGCAGTACTTC
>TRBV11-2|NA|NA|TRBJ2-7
CASSLAGLHSYEQYF
TGTGCCAGCAGCTTAGCAGGTCTTCACTCCTACGAGCAGTACTTC